The entry below gives a single TCR beta chain sequence along with its context. Produced via immunoSEQ multiplex PCR; TCRdb's table is partial and in-frame only. The sample yields 55,000 to 70,000 clones, roughly 80% seen once. The source of the sample is a study of OX40 agonist ivuxolimab in advanced cancers. Study-wide context: Each dose-escalation patient presented with hepatocellular carcinoma, melanoma, renal cell or head and neck cancer.

Germline values: CDR1 SEHNR, CDR2 FQNEAQ (reference sequence). The CDR3 has 13 amino acids. Between the trimmed V and J ends, which lost 2 bases and 0 bases, there was a span of 5 bases. The chain joins TRBV7-9 to TRBJ2-7; D gene ambiguous. This sample comprised CD4+ or CD8+ T cells sorted from blood, obtained in a trial of the OX40 agonist ivuxolimab. The clonotype originates from an adult with an advanced solid tumor such as melanoma, head and neck, liver or kidney cancer. The DNA for the CDR3 is TGTGCCAGCAGCTTACGAGGCTCCTACGAGCAGTACTTC. This gives the protein CASSLRGSYEQYF. Based on the CDR3 plus reference TRBV7-9 and TRBJ2-7, the full variable domain is DTGVSQNPRHKITKRGQNVTFRCDPISEHNRLYWYRQTLGQGPEFLTYFQNEAQLEKSRLLSDRFSAERPKGSFSTLEIQRTEQGDSAMYLCASSLRGSYEQYFGPGTRLTVT.